Included here is one T cell receptor (beta chain) sequence, with context. This table comes from immunoSEQ multiplex PCR, and its TCRdb copy is limited to in-frame clones, with some not included. The sample shows 2 million to 2.5 million clones, around 92% of them seen only once. These data are taken from a study of shared clonotypes between healthy human individuals. Study-wide context: Three men and a couple of women, aged 18 to 49, were donors.

This CDR3 comprises 10 residues. The germline V and J ends were trimmed by 7 bases and 4 bases, with 8 bases remaining between them. CDR1 is DFQATT, CDR2 SNEGSKA, per germline (reference sequence). Source material: naive CD4+ T cells from PBMCs. As to subset: CD45RA+ positively selected. The rearrangement uses TRBV20-1 and TRBJ2-7; D not resolved. The clonotype originates from a man aged 18 to 29 in good health. Some clones in this sample may be carry-over from other donors' samples. CDR3 region: CSGVGYEQYF. CDR3 bases: TGCAGTGGGGTGGGGTACGAGCAGTACTTC.